The rows below give T cell receptor beta chains drawn from one sample of a study of tumor-infiltrating lymphocytes in localized non-small cell lung cancer. Measured with immunoSEQ multiplex PCR; TCRdb has only the in-frame clones, and not every one. The top ten clones hold under 15% of a sample with about 3,700 clones, 60% to 70% of them seen once. The sample was uninvolved lung tissue not adjacent to the tumor. The receptor source for this set is a human donor with non-small cell lung cancer. Each CDR3 is given with its conserved first and last residue. The D gene is left open where the match is weak. Size values are once, few and many counts, or a class for expanded clones, and some rows have none.

v_call,j_call,cdr3_length,clone_size,d_call,cdr3_aa,cdr3_nt
TRBV10-3,TRBJ2-7,13,-,TRBD1,CAISGLQGGEQYF,TGTGCCATCAGTGGCTTACAGGGGGGCGAGCAGTACTTC
TRBV29-1,TRBJ2-7,12,medium-sized,-,CSVGDDSYEQYF,TGCAGCGTTGGGGACGACTCCTACGAGCAGTACTTC
TRBV19,TRBJ1-1,14,-,TRBD1,CASSRPGGGTEAFF,TGTGCCAGTAGTAGGCCAGGGGGAGGCACTGAAGCTTTCTTT
TRBV28,TRBJ2-5,13,-,TRBD1,CASGWTGRETQYF,TGTGCCAGCGGGTGGACAGGGAGGGAGACCCAGTACTTC
TRBV29-1,TRBJ2-3,16,-,TRBD2,CSVESGTSARLDTQYF,TGCAGCGTTGAATCCGGGACTAGTGCCCGCCTCGATACGCAGTATTTT
TRBV2,TRBJ2-2,15,few,TRBD1,CASSYGTGGTGELFF,TGTGCCAGCAGTTACGGGACAGGGGGCACCGGGGAGCTGTTTTTT
TRBV18,TRBJ2-5,17,-,TRBD2,CASSPLGLAGEQETQYF,TGTGCCAGCTCACCCCTGGGACTAGCGGGCGAACAAGAGACCCAGTACTTC
TRBV7-2,TRBJ2-3,13,-,-,CASSSTDTDTQYF,TGTGCCAGCAGCTCGACAGACACAGATACGCAGTATTTT
TRBV5-1,TRBJ1-1,11,-,-,CASSLEGEAFF,TGCGCCAGCAGCCTGGAGGGTGAAGCTTTCTTT
TRBV6-6,TRBJ2-1,16,-,-,CASSYSLTGFLGSQFF,TGTGCCAGCAGTTACTCGTTGACAGGCTTCTTGGGGAGCCAGTTCTTC
TRBV7-2,TRBJ1-2,18,-,-,CASSSDGLNNGYDYGYTF,TGTGCCAGCAGCTCAGACGGTCTGAATAACGGGTATGACTATGGCTACACCTTC
TRBV6-5,TRBJ2-4,16,-,TRBD2,CASSYSRLAGGGRKYF,TGTGCCAGCAGTTACTCGAGACTAGCGGGGGGGGGCCGCAAGTACTTC
TRBV28,TRBJ2-4,14,-,-,CASRAGLAKNIQYF,TGTGCCAGCAGGGCGGGGCTAGCCAAAAACATTCAGTACTTC
TRBV5-1,TRBJ1-2,12,-,TRBD1,CASSFTGEGYTF,TGCGCCAGCAGCTTCACAGGGGAGGGCTACACCTTC
TRBV6-5,TRBJ2-3,13,few,-,CASSLGSTDTQYF,TGTGCCAGCAGCCTCGGGAGCACAGATACGCAGTATTTT
TRBV12-5,TRBJ2-5,11,-,-,CASGNQETQYF,TGTGCCTCAGGTAACCAAGAGACCCAGTACTTC
TRBV7-8,TRBJ1-1,15,few,-,CASSSTPWGYTEAFF,TGTGCCAGCAGCTCAACCCCTTGGGGCTACACTGAAGCTTTCTTT
TRBV7-2,TRBJ2-1,11,once,-,CASSFLYEQFF,TGTGCCAGCAGCTTCTTATATGAGCAGTTCTTC
TRBV6-1,TRBJ1-1,14,-,-,CASTREPASTEAFF,TGTGCCAGCACTAGAGAACCTGCCAGCACTGAAGCTTTCTTT
TRBV5-1,TRBJ1-1,15,-,TRBD1,CASSLYRGAGTEAFF,TGCGCCAGCAGCTTGTACAGGGGGGCGGGCACTGAAGCTTTCTTT
TRBV5-8,TRBJ2-7,14,-,TRBD1,CASRGTGGVHEQYF,TGTGCCAGCCGCGGGACAGGGGGTGTCCACGAGCAGTACTTC
TRBV30,TRBJ1-4,12,-,-,CAWEPTNEKLFF,TGTGCCTGGGAACCAACTAATGAAAAACTGTTTTTT
TRBV4-2,TRBJ2-5,16,once,-,CASSQAAGAHQETQYF,TGTGCCAGCAGCCAAGCCGCCGGAGCCCACCAAGAGACCCAGTACTTC
TRBV6-6,TRBJ2-1,14,-,TRBD1,CASSSRDRNNEQFF,TGTGCCAGCAGTTCCCGGGACAGGAACAATGAGCAGTTCTTC
TRBV6-1,TRBJ1-4,13,-,-,CASSPLRNEKLFF,TGTGCCAGCTCCCCACTTCGTAATGAAAAACTGTTTTTT
TRBV28,TRBJ1-2,15,-,-,CASSPPVTGRGGYTF,TGTGCCAGCAGTCCGCCCGTAACGGGAAGGGGTGGCTACACCTTC
TRBV6-5,TRBJ2-7,15,-,TRBD2,CASSLGGLGYYEQYF,TGTGCCAGTTCTCTCGGGGGACTAGGATACTACGAGCAGTACTTC
TRBV2,TRBJ2-7,15,-,TRBD2,CASTRDYQSSYEQYF,TGTGCCAGCACCAGGGACTACCAGAGCTCCTACGAGCAGTACTTC
TRBV5-1,TRBJ2-5,12,-,-,CASSSTQETQYF,TGCGCCAGCAGCTCCACCCAGGAGACCCAGTACTTC
TRBV7-3,TRBJ2-7,13,-,-,CASGPTGSNEQYF,TGTGCCAGCGGCCCCACAGGAAGCAACGAGCAGTACTTC
TRBV5-4,TRBJ2-7,16,once,-,CASSLMDRFSPYEQYF,TGTGCCAGCAGCTTAATGGACCGTTTCTCCCCCTACGAGCAGTACTTC
TRBV6-4,TRBJ1-2,13,-,-,CASSEAANYGYTF,TGTGCCAGCAGTGAAGCGGCCAACTATGGCTACACCTTC
TRBV4-1,TRBJ1-5,15,few,-,CASSPGVTEDQPQHF,TGCGCCAGCAGCCCAGGGGTTACCGAAGATCAGCCCCAGCATTTT
TRBV5-1,TRBJ2-7,14,-,-,CASSSDPGLPEQYF,TGCGCCAGCAGCTCCGACCCCGGGTTACCCGAGCAGTACTTC
TRBV19,TRBJ1-5,16,once,TRBD1,CASKRQGKGSNQPQHF,TGTGCCAGTAAAAGACAGGGGAAAGGGAGCAATCAGCCCCAGCATTTT
TRBV11-2,TRBJ2-7,14,-,-,CASSLDPALDEQYF,TGTGCCAGCAGCTTAGATCCCGCTCTTGACGAGCAGTACTTC
TRBV2,TRBJ2-1,15,few,TRBD1,CASSREGTGGDEQFF,TGTGCCAGCAGTCGCGAGGGGACAGGGGGTGATGAGCAGTTCTTC
TRBV21-1,TRBJ2-2,18,-,-,CASSKGSTSVTNTGELFF,TGTGCCAGCAGCAAAGGTAGCACTAGCGTCACGAACACCGGGGAGCTGTTTTTT
TRBV27,TRBJ1-2,15,-,-,CASSGGFGWDYGYTF,TGTGCCAGCAGTGGGGGATTCGGGTGGGACTATGGCTACACCTTC
TRBV19,TRBJ1-5,16,-,TRBD1,CASSTRSTGFGQPQHF,TGTGCCAGTAGTACGCGTTCGACAGGGTTCGGTCAGCCCCAGCATTTT
TRBV19,TRBJ2-6,18,-,TRBD1,CASRPHGQGMVGANVLTF,TGTGCCAGTAGGCCCCACGGACAGGGAATGGTTGGGGCCAACGTCCTGACTTTC
TRBV13,TRBJ1-3,14,medium-sized,-,CASSTPGVRNTIYF,TGTGCCAGCAGCACCCCAGGGGTACGAAACACCATATATTTT
TRBV10-3,TRBJ1-1,14,-,-,CAISHGEVYTEAFF,TGTGCCATCAGTCATGGAGAGGTTTACACTGAAGCTTTCTTT
TRBV5-4,TRBJ1-1,14,few,-,CASSIPGRNTEAFF,TGTGCCAGCAGCATCCCCGGCAGGAACACTGAAGCTTTCTTT
TRBV18,TRBJ1-5,15,-,-,CASSPRSTANQPQHF,TGTGCCAGCTCACCACGCAGTACCGCGAATCAGCCCCAGCATTTT
TRBV6-5,TRBJ1-1,11,-,-,CASRLNTEAFF,TGTGCCAGCAGGTTGAACACTGAAGCTTTCTTT
TRBV5-1,TRBJ2-1,15,few,TRBD2,CASSLALAGEGEQFF,TGCGCCAGCAGCTTGGCCTTAGCGGGAGAAGGGGAGCAGTTCTTC
TRBV7-2,TRBJ1-5,17,-,-,CASSLVAVEYSNQPQHF,TGTGCCAGCAGCTTAGTGGCCGTAGAATATAGCAATCAGCCCCAGCATTTT
TRBV27,TRBJ2-3,14,once,TRBD2,CASSTPGLAGGLYF,TGTGCCAGCAGCACTCCGGGACTAGCGGGGGGATTGTATTTT
TRBV28,TRBJ2-3,16,-,TRBD2,CASSLPSGVGTDTQYF,TGTGCCAGCAGTTTACCTAGCGGGGTGGGCACAGATACGCAGTATTTT
TRBV5-5,TRBJ2-2,13,-,-,CASSLRGSGELFF,TGTGCCAGCAGCTTGCGGGGCTCCGGGGAGCTGTTTTTT